These 30 T cell receptor beta chains came from one sample sequenced in a study of graft-versus-host responses after intestinal transplantation. Here immunoSEQ multiplex PCR was the method, and the copy in TCRdb shows in-frame clones only, minus some. In the table there are tens of thousands of clones, about 92% of which are singletons. These receptors have no known antigen. The specimen comprised unstimulated CD8+ T cells sorted from spleen or lymph node cells, sampled before intestinal transplant. Receptor source: a human donor who received an intestinal transplant.

This clone was seen once. The V call is TRBV6-5, the J call TRBJ2-5, with D perhaps TRBD1 (6 bases). The better agreement between TRBJ2-7 and the DNA end casts doubt on the J call. CDR3 length equals 14 residues. Germline CDR1 and CDR2: MNHEY and SVGAGI. This CDR3 reads CASSTQGRTYEQYF. The CDR3 DNA reads as TGTGCCAGCAGTACCCAGGGGCGTACCTACGAGCAGTACTTC.

The chain combines TRBV5-6 with TRBJ1-4, with D perhaps TRBD1 (6 bases). CDR1 and CDR2 (germline): SGHDT, YYEEEE. The CDR3 totals 13 residues. V gave up 7 bases and J gave up 6 bases, with 13 bases separating them. CDR3 in amino acids: CASQSQGYEKLFF. CDR3 sequence (DNA): TGTGCCAGCCAAAGCCAGGGGTATGAAAAACTGTTTTTT.

The CDR3 DNA is TGTGCCAGCAGCCCCCGGACAGGTATCGACACTGAAGCTTTCTTT. Translated: CASSPRTGIDTEAFF. This chain joins TRBV11-3 and TRBJ1-1, with 7 bases fitting TRBD1. J lost 3 bases, V lost 5 bases, and 9 bases had no gene match. Germline V CDR1 and CDR2: SGHNT, YENEEA. This CDR3 comprises 15 residues.

This clone was recorded only once. V is TRBV27 and J is TRBJ2-7, with D uncertain. Between the trimmed V and J ends, which lost 0 bases and 2 bases, there was a span of 5 bases. Germline V gives CDR1 MNHEY, CDR2 SMNVEV (reference sequence). The CDR3 extends over 13 amino acids. CDR3 protein: CASSLSAAYEQYF. CDR3 DNA sequence: TGTGCCAGCAGTTTATCGGCGGCCTACGAGCAGTACTTC.

This chain joins TRBV27 and TRBJ1-6, with D tentatively TRBD1 (5 bases). The CDR3 sequence is 16 residues long. Trimming stripped 6 bases from V and 9 bases from J, with 21 bases between. Per the germline V gene, CDR1 is MNHEY and CDR2 is SMNVEV (reference sequence). CDR3 DNA sequence: TGTGCCAGCAGCTCCCGTCCGGGGGACTGGAGTTCACCCCTCCACTTT. Translated: CASSSRPGDWSSPLHF.

This chain connects TRBV2 to TRBJ2-1; 12 nucleotides agree with TRBD2. The CDR3 extends over 16 amino acids. Trimming cost V 6 bases and J 5 bases; bases outside gene matches: 8. Germline V CDR1 and CDR2: SNHLY, FYNNEI. The CDR3 coding sequence is TGTGCCAGCAGGACGACTAGCGGGGGTTCGGACAATGAGCAGTTCTTC. Amino acid sequence: CASRTTSGGSDNEQFF. Using reference TRBV2 and TRBJ2-1 for the parts outside the CDR3, the full variable domain is EPEVTQTPSHQVTQMGQEVILRCVPISNHLYFYWYRQILGQKVEFLVSFYNNEISEKSEIFDDQFSVERPDGSNFTLKIRSTKLEDSAMYFCASRTTSGGSDNEQFFGPGTRLTVL.

This clone has only one observation. This rearrangement joins TRBV4-3 to TRBJ2-2; 10 bases map to TRBD2. Germline V CDR1 and CDR2: LGHNA, YSLEER. The CDR3 sequence is 19 residues long. The ends lost 3 bases at V and 1 base at J; junction bases unmatched: 11. Written as DNA, the CDR3 is TGCGCCAGCAGCCAGACCCTAGCGGGGGTGGACCTGAACACCGGGGAGCTGTTTTTT. This codes for CASSQTLAGVDLNTGELFF.

The rearrangement uses TRBV11-2 and TRBJ1-2; 8 bases line up with TRBD1. The CDR3 consists of 12 residues. CDR1 and CDR2 (germline): SGHAT, FQNNGV. The ends lost 3 bases at V and 8 bases at J; junction bases unmatched: 2. This CDR3 is CASSLDRVGYTF. The CDR3 nucleotides are TGTGCCAGCAGCTTGGACAGGGTCGGCTACACCTTC.

The chain recombines TRBV7-8 with TRBJ2-5; TRBD1 agrees at 7 bases. CDR1 is SGHVS, CDR2 FQNEAQ, per germline. This CDR3 has 15 amino acids. Trimming took 1 base from V and 2 from J; bases not matched to a gene: 4. This CDR3 reads CASSLEGAAQETQYF. Written as DNA, the CDR3 is TGTGCCAGCAGCTTAGAGGGGGCGGCACAAGAGACCCAGTACTTC.

The rearrangement uses TRBV12-5 and TRBJ2-1; possible D gene TRBD2, 5 bases. Between the trimmed V and J ends, which lost 2 bases and 2 bases, there was a span of 10 bases. The CDR3 has 15 residues. Per the germline V gene, CDR1 is LGHNT and CDR2 is FRNRAP. This CDR3 is CASGLSLAPYNEQFF. Here the CDR3 DNA reads TGTGCTAGTGGTTTGAGCCTAGCCCCCTACAATGAGCAGTTCTTC.

J is TRBJ2-7 and V is TRBV4-3, with D perhaps TRBD1 (6 bases). Trimming stripped 0 bases from V and 3 bases from J, with 12 bases between. Germline CDR1 is LGHNA and CDR2 is YSLEER. This CDR3 region has 15 residues. CDR3 sequence (DNA): TGCGCCAGCAGCCAAGATCAGGGGTTTAACTACGAGCAGTACTTC. It yields the protein CASSQDQGFNYEQYF.

This clone has a single count. This chain uses TRBV6-5 with TRBJ1-1, with D possibly TRBD1 on 5 matching bases. Trimming stripped 5 bases from V and 5 bases from J, with 15 bases between. CDR3 size: 14 residues. Per the germline V gene, CDR1 is MNHEY and CDR2 is SVGAGI. CDR3 amino acids: CASSPWTGGTEAFF. In DNA, the CDR3 is TGTGCCAGCAGTCCGTGGACCGGGGGAACTGAAGCTTTCTTT.

This chain connects TRBV9 to TRBJ2-2, with 12 bases lining up with TRBD2. Germline lookup yields CDR1 SGDLS and CDR2 YYNGEE. Trimming at V came to 0 bases and at J to 2 bases, leaving 8 bases not matched to a gene. CDR3 size: 19 residues. The CDR3 loop reads CASSVELGLAGTNTGELFF. The DNA for the CDR3 is TGTGCCAGCAGCGTAGAACTTGGACTAGCGGGAACTAACACCGGGGAGCTGTTTTTT.

The chain uses TRBV15 and TRBJ2-1; TRBD2 aligns across 16 bases. V shed 0 bases, J shed 1 base, and the junction held 3 bases outside the gene matches. Germline V gene data show CDR1 as LNHNV and CDR2 as YYDKDF (reference sequence). The CDR3 sequence is 19 residues long. CDR3 region: CATSREGLAGGLSYNEQFF. In DNA form, the CDR3 reads TGTGCCACCAGCAGAGAGGGACTAGCGGGGGGGCTTTCCTACAATGAGCAGTTCTTC.

The V and J genes are TRBV19 and TRBJ2-3, with TRBD2 matching 8 bases. Losses at the gene ends were 7 bases for V and 5 bases for J; bases not matched to a gene: 14. The CDR3 totals 16 residues. CDR1 and CDR2 (germline): LNHDA, SQIVND (reference sequence). DNA of the CDR3: TGTGCCAGTACCCCAGCGGGGGCCTACCTCGGAGATACGCAGTATTTT. Encoded protein: CASTPAGAYLGDTQYF.

The gene calls are TRBV5-6 and TRBJ1-5, with 11 nucleotides matching TRBD1. Germline lookup yields CDR1 SGHDT and CDR2 YYEEEE. The CDR3 totals 14 residues. Trimming at V came to 4 bases and at J to 7 bases, leaving 4 bases not matched to a gene. CDR3 sequence reads: CASSLGQGAQPQHF. CDR3 DNA: TGTGCCAGCAGCCTCGGACAGGGGGCCCAGCCCCAGCATTTT.

This chain joins TRBV11-3 and TRBJ2-3; perhaps TRBD1 as D (6 bases). The ends were cut back, 3 bases at V and 2 bases at J, with 12 bases in the middle. From germline, CDR1 is SGHNT and CDR2 YENEEA. The CDR3 contains 15 residues. The CDR3: CASSFLRGATDTQYF. In DNA, the CDR3 is TGTGCCAGCAGCTTCCTCAGGGGCGCCACAGATACGCAGTATTTT.

The rearrangement joins TRBV30 to TRBJ2-3; TRBD2 aligns across 11 bases. Germline CDR1 is GTSNPN and CDR2 is SVGIG (reference sequence). CDR3 length: 14 residues. The junction had 4 bases not matched to a gene; V was cut back by 4 bases and J by 4 bases. As DNA, the CDR3 is TGTGCCTGGACTTTAGCGGGGGGGTCAGATACGCAGTATTTT. Its protein is CAWTLAGGSDTQYF.

CDR3 in amino acids: CASSQDRTGDQNSPLHF. CDR3 sequence (DNA): TGCGCCAGCAGCCAAGATCGCACAGGGGACCAGAATTCACCCCTCCACTTT. The chain is built from TRBV4-3 and TRBJ1-6; 7 positions match TRBD1. CDR3 length equals 17 residues. Losses at the gene ends were 0 bases for V and 7 bases for J; bases not matched to a gene: 9. Germline assignment: CDR1 LGHNA and CDR2 YSLEER.

V usage is TRBV4-3 and J usage is TRBJ2-3, with 9 positions matching TRBD1. V was pared by 1 base and J by 7 bases, with 9 bases of the junction left unmatched. Germline CDR1 is LGHNA and CDR2 is YSLEER. This CDR3 is 16 amino acids long. The CDR3 spells CASSQGTGALENTQYF. DNA for the CDR3: TGCGCCAGCAGCCAAGGGACAGGGGCCCTCGAAAATACGCAGTATTTT.

This sequence joins TRBV4-3 and TRBJ2-3, with D maybe TRBD2 (6 bases). CDR1 and CDR2 (germline): LGHNA, YSLEER. This CDR3 is built from 14 residues. V was pared by 11 bases and J by 4 bases, with 19 bases between. The CDR3 DNA reads as TGCGCCTCCGGGTCGGACTATTATTCAGATACGCAGTATTTT. Translation: CASGSDYYSDTQYF.

The chain links TRBV4-1 to TRBJ2-3; the D gene is possibly TRBD2 (7 bases). Germline values: CDR1 MGHRA, CDR2 YSYEKL. The CDR3 extends over 16 amino acids. Trimming took off 2 bases at V and 4 bases at J, with 16 bases between the two ends. The CDR3: CASSQPSGGASDTQYF. CDR3 in DNA: TGCGCCAGCAGCCAACCCAGTGGGGGGGCCTCAGATACGCAGTATTTT.

The chain carries TRBV28 and TRBJ1-1; a possible D gene is TRBD1 (6 bases). The CDR3 spans 15 residues. V dropped 4 bases and J dropped 1 base, with 13 bases sitting between them. Germline values: CDR1 MDHEN, CDR2 SYDVKM. The CDR3 reads CASSSPVDRNTEAFF. CDR3 coding DNA: TGTGCCAGCAGTTCCCCTGTGGACAGGAACACTGAAGCTTTCTTT.

This clone was recorded only once. The J gene is TRBJ1-2, the V gene TRBV9, with a weak D call TRBD1 (5 bases). Germline lookup yields CDR1 SGDLS and CDR2 YYNGEE. V lost 0 bases and J 0 bases, leaving 15 bases between the germline ends. The CDR3 spans 17 residues. CDR3 sequence reads: CASSVAGGIDPNYGYTF. The CDR3 DNA reads TGTGCCAGCAGCGTAGCCGGGGGAATAGACCCTAACTATGGCTACACCTTC.

The chain carries TRBV19 and TRBJ1-2; 7 nucleotides align to TRBD1. From germline, CDR1 is LNHDA and CDR2 SQIVND (reference sequence). The J segment lost 3 bases and the V segment lost 3 bases, leaving 7 bases of the junction unmatched. The CDR3 contains 15 residues. The CDR3 DNA reads TGTGCCAGTAGTATTAGTAGCCAGGGGGACTATGGCTACACCTTC. Residues: CASSISSQGDYGYTF.

The chain couples TRBV27 to TRBJ2-7, with D perhaps matching TRBD1 (6 bases). Germline lookup yields CDR1 MNHEY and CDR2 SMNVEV (reference sequence). This CDR3 spans 15 amino acids. Trimming took off 7 bases at V and 0 bases at J, with 16 bases between the two ends. CDR3 DNA sequence: TGTGCCAGCAAACTTCAAGACAGGCCCTCCTACGAGCAGTACTTC. Translated: CASKLQDRPSYEQYF.

This clone is a singleton in its sample. This rearrangement joins TRBV5-8 to TRBJ1-2; the D gene is possibly TRBD1 (5 bases). V was clipped by 5 bases and J by 6 bases, with 8 bases between them. Germline CDR1 SGHTS, CDR2 YDEGEE. The CDR3 length is 11 residues. The CDR3 loop reads CASRGEDGYTF. CDR3 nucleotides: TGTGCCAGCAGAGGGGAGGATGGCTACACCTTC.

The rearrangement links TRBV6-1 to TRBJ2-3; 11 nucleotides match TRBD2. Germline V lookup: CDR1 MNHNS, CDR2 SASEGT. V trimming: 2 bases; J trimming: 0 bases; junction bases outside the gene matches: 7. The CDR3 runs 18 residues. The CDR3 DNA sequence: TGTGCCAGCAGTGAATTGTCTAGCGGGGGGCCCAGCACAGATACGCAGTATTTT. This sequence encodes CASSELSSGGPSTDTQYF.

The rearrangement links TRBV27 to TRBJ1-1, with 9 bases matching TRBD1. The CDR3 has 13 residues. V lost 5 bases and J lost 7; bases outside the gene matches: 5. Germline-derived CDR1 and CDR2 are MNHEY and SMNVEV (reference sequence). CDR3 sequence (DNA): TGTGCCAGCAGTCCCGGACAGGGGAGTGAAGCTTTCTTT. This translates into CASSPGQGSEAFF.

In nucleotides, the CDR3 is TGCGCCGGACGAGACAGGGACCCTCCTTATAGCAATCAGCCCCAGCATTTT. Amino acids: CAGRDRDPPYSNQPQHF. The genes are TRBV10-1 and TRBJ1-5; 7 bases align to TRBD1. Losses at the gene ends were 11 bases for V and 0 bases for J; bases not matched to a gene: 16. Germline V lookup: CDR1 WNHNN, CDR2 SYGVQD (reference sequence). The CDR3 sequence is 17 residues long.